This is a list of T cell receptor beta chains from one sample in a study of T-cell reconstitution after alpha-beta-depleted transplantation in children. In TCRdb, the PCR reads were re-called with MiXCR into one record per CDR3 protein. Among 490,000 or so distinct CDR3 sequences listed, 10% to 13% were seen once. Specimen: PBMCs, collected before TCRalphabeta/CD19-depleted stem cell transplant. The source of these receptors is a child under 10 years old with inherited bone marrow failure, due to receive a stem cell transplant. Each CDR3 is given with its conserved first and last residue. Fields, in order: V gene, J gene, clone size, D gene, CDR3 DNA, CDR3 protein. A D gene is named only where the DNA matches it firmly. A row's size may be missing; if present it is once, few, many or a size class.

v_gene: TRBV4-1
j_gene: TRBJ2-7
abundance: many
d_gene: -
CDR3nt: TGCGCCAGCAGCCGGCAGGGGATGGACTACGAGCAGTACTTC
CDR3aa: CASSRQGMDYEQYF

v_gene: TRBV20-1
j_gene: TRBJ2-1
abundance: few
d_gene: -
CDR3nt: TGCAGTGCTAGAGTCCGGGACTTCTCCTACAATGAGCAGTTCTTC
CDR3aa: CSARVRDFSYNEQFF

v_gene: TRBV30
j_gene: TRBJ2-2
abundance: few
d_gene: -
CDR3nt: TGTGCCTGGAGTCCCGACTGGGGCGGGACTGGTTACACCGGGGAGCTGTTTTTT
CDR3aa: CAWSPDWGGTGYTGELFF

v_gene: TRBV20-1
j_gene: TRBJ2-1
abundance: many
d_gene: -
CDR3nt: TGCAGTGCTAGACGGGGGAGGTGGTTAAGCATCACCTCCTACAATGAGCAGTTCTTC
CDR3aa: CSARRGRWLSITSYNEQFF

v_gene: TRBV5-1
j_gene: TRBJ2-5
abundance: many
d_gene: TRBD2
CDR3nt: TGCGCCAGCAGCTTGGCCGGGACTAGCGGTCAAGAGACCCAGTACTTC
CDR3aa: CASSLAGTSGQETQYF

v_gene: TRBV20-1
j_gene: TRBJ2-1
abundance: many
d_gene: -
CDR3nt: TGCAGTGCGAGGAGCGGAGGCCCCTACAATGAGCAGTTCTTC
CDR3aa: CSARSGGPYNEQFF

v_gene: TRBV6-1
j_gene: TRBJ2-5
abundance: -
d_gene: TRBD2
CDR3nt: TGTGCCAGCAGACCCGGGACTAGCGGGGTTCGTCGGGAGACCCAGTACTTC
CDR3aa: CASRPGTSGVRRETQYF

v_gene: TRBV28
j_gene: TRBJ2-5
abundance: many
d_gene: -
CDR3nt: TGTGCCAGCAGCCGACTGATCCAACTGGAGACCCAGTACTTC
CDR3aa: CASSRLIQLETQYF

v_gene: TRBV20-1
j_gene: TRBJ2-4
abundance: -
d_gene: TRBD2
CDR3nt: TGCTGTGCTGACCTAGCGGGAGGGCCGGGGACCAAAAACATTCAGTACTTC
CDR3aa: CCADLAGGPGTKNIQYF

v_gene: TRBV30
j_gene: TRBJ2-2
abundance: few
d_gene: -
CDR3nt: TGTGCCTGGAGTTACTCCGGAGCGAACACCGGGGAGCTGTTTTTT
CDR3aa: CAWSYSGANTGELFF

v_gene: TRBV20-1
j_gene: TRBJ2-1
abundance: -
d_gene: -
CDR3nt: TGCAGTGCTACCGACTTGGCCCGCGGGAATGAGCAGTTCTTC
CDR3aa: CSATDLARGNEQFF

v_gene: TRBV27
j_gene: TRBJ2-1
abundance: -
d_gene: TRBD2
CDR3nt: TGTGCCAGCACCATCGGGACTAGCGGGAACAATGAGCAGTTCTTC
CDR3aa: CASTIGTSGNNEQFF